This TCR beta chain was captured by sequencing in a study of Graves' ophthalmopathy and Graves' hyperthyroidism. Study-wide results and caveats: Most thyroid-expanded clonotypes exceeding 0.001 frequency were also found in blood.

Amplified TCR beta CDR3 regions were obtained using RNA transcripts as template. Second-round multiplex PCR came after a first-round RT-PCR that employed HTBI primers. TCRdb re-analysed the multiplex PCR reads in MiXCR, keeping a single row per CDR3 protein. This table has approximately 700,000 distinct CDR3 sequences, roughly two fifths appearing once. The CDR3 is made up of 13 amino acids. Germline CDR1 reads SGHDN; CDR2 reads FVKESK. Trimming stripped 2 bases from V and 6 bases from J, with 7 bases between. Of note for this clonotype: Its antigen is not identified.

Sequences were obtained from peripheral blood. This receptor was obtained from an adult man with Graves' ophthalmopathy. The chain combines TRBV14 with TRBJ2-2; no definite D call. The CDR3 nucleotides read TGTGCCAGCAGCCAAATAGGGCCCGGGGAGCTGTTTTTT. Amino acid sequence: CASSQIGPGELFF.